The 22 T cell receptor beta chains presented below share a single source sample, sequenced in a study of metastatic and nonmetastatic thyroid tumors. No patient received treatment before thyroid surgery. MiXCR re-clonotyped the PCR reads for TCRdb. The table records about 92,000 clones, 14% to 15% of them present only once. Sequencing was performed on blood. The receptor source for this set is a female donor with papillary thyroid cancer or a benign thyroid nodule (not recorded which). Some clones in this sample may be carry-over from other donors' samples.

This clone appeared a few times. CDR3 nucleotide sequence: TGCGCCAGCAGCCAAGACAGGGCCCTAGATACGCAGTATTTT. Encoded protein: CASSQDRALDTQYF. The chain employs TRBV4-1 and TRBJ2-3; maybe TRBD1 (5 bases). This CDR3 is 14 amino acids long. V gave up 0 bases and J gave up 5 bases, with 9 bases separating them. Germline CDR1 and CDR2: MGHRA and YSYEKL.

Many counts were recorded for this clone. Other DNA sequences in the same sample also yield this CDR3. V gene TRBV15 combines with J gene TRBJ1-1, with D perhaps TRBD1 (5 bases). The V end lost 8 bases, the J end lost 1 base, and 11 bases lay between the germline ends. This CDR3 comprises 13 residues. Germline V lookup: CDR1 LNHNV, CDR2 YYDKDF (reference sequence). The CDR3, as DNA: TGTGCCACCCGGGACCTTGAGAACACTGAAGCTTTCTTT. It yields the protein CATRDLENTEAFF.

This clone was recorded many times. V usage is TRBV18 and J usage is TRBJ2-7, with 7 positions matching TRBD1. The V gene end was trimmed by 2 bases and the J gene end by 0 bases; junction bases not matched to a gene: 4. Germline CDR1 reads KGHSH; CDR2 reads LQKENI. The CDR3 is 15 amino acids. CDR3 coding DNA: TGTGCCAGCTCACCAGGGGACAGCCTCTCCTACGAGCAGTACTTC. Translation: CASSPGDSLSYEQYF.

At least ten counts were recorded for this clone. The chain employs TRBV6-4 and TRBJ1-6, with D unresolved. CDR3 length equals 14 residues. Germline CDR1 is MRHNA and CDR2 is SNTAGT. V dropped 5 bases and J dropped 7 bases, with 12 bases sitting between them. The CDR3: CASSTEEKNSPLHF. CDR3 in DNA: TGTGCCAGCAGTACTGAGGAGAAAAATTCACCCCTCCACTTT.

This clone was counted many times. The chain has TRBV5-1 and TRBJ2-3, with D hard to call. Trimming shortened V by 2 bases and J by 6 bases, and 19 bases separated the two germline ends. This CDR3 region has 16 residues. CDR1 SGHRS and CDR2 YFSETQ come from the germline V gene. CDR3 region: CASSLGQAARWDTQYF. DNA for the CDR3: TGCGCCAGCAGCTTAGGCCAGGCCGCCCGGTGGGATACGCAGTATTTT.

Turning to this clone: A much larger clone is a single base away; this may be a read error. The chain joins TRBV9 to TRBJ2-7; D gene unclear. The CDR3 is 10 amino acids. The germline V gene encodes CDR1 SGDLS and CDR2 YYNGEE. The CDR3 DNA follows: TGTGCCAGCAGCGACTACGAGCAGCACTTC. Translated, it gives CASSDYEQHF.

The chain has TRBV5-4 and TRBJ1-1; D is undetermined. The CDR3 has 14 residues. V was clipped by 3 bases and J by 6 bases, with 15 bases between them. In germline, CDR1 is SGHNT, CDR2 YYREEE (reference sequence). As DNA, the CDR3 is TGTGCCAGCAGCTCCATATACACTAGCGCTGAAGCTTTCTTT. Translation gives CASSSIYTSAEAFF.

On this clone: A much larger clone lies one base from this, so it may be a read error. This chain joins TRBV4-1 and TRBJ2-5; 12 bases line up with TRBD2. Germline V gene data show CDR1 as MGHRA and CDR2 as YSYEKL. The junction had 5 bases not matched to a gene; V was cut back by 4 bases and J by 2 bases. CDR3 length: 16 residues. Written as DNA, the CDR3 is TGCGCCAGCAGCCTCGGACTAGCGGGGAAGCAAGAGACCCAGTACTTC. This gives the protein CASSLGLAGKQETQYF.

The chain recombines TRBV6-2 or TRBV6-3 with TRBJ2-7; the match to TRBD1 covers 7 bases. Germline V gene sequence: CDR1 MNHEY, CDR2 SVGEGT. This CDR3 spans 19 amino acids. V was pared by 5 bases and J by 2 bases, with 21 bases of the junction left unmatched. The CDR3 sequence: CASSPLRDRGIVEPYEQYF. CDR3 DNA: TGTGCCAGCAGTCCTCTTAGGGACAGAGGGATTGTAGAACCCTACGAGCAGTACTTC.

This clone was counted ten times or more. The chain links TRBV30 to TRBJ2-4; a weak D match, TRBD1 (5 bases). V shed 2 bases and J shed 0 bases, with 17 bases lying between them. The CDR3 loop spans 17 amino acids. Germline V gene lookup returns CDR1 GTSNPN and CDR2 SVGIG (reference sequence). The CDR3 is CAWSSDTRVVAKNIQYF. The CDR3 DNA sequence: TGTGCCTGGAGTTCGGACACCCGGGTCGTAGCCAAAAACATTCAGTACTTC.

This clone was detected ten times or more. The sample holds other DNA sequences that translate to the same CDR3. The CDR3 loop is CASGRDRENQPQHF. CDR3 nucleotide sequence: TGTGCCAGCGGCCGGGACAGGGAAAATCAGCCCCAGCATTTT. The chain has TRBV2 and TRBJ1-5; TRBD1 aligns across 9 bases. Germline values: CDR1 SNHLY, CDR2 FYNNEI. The CDR3 has 14 amino acids. The J segment lost 4 bases and the V segment lost 8 bases, leaving 6 bases of the junction unmatched. Full variable domain (outside the CDR3, taken from reference TRBV2 and TRBJ1-5): EPEVTQTPSHQVTQMGQEVILRCVPISNHLYFYWYRQILGQKVEFLVSFYNNEISEKSEIFDDQFSVERPDGSNFTLKIRSTKLEDSAMYFCASGRDRENQPQHFGDGTRLSIL.

There are many counts of this clone. The genes are TRBV12-5 and TRBJ2-3, with no clear D. There are 12 residues in the CDR3. In germline, CDR1 is LGHNT, CDR2 FRNRAP. The V end was cut by 3 bases, the J end by 6 bases, with 7 bases between. CDR3 nucleotides: TGTGCTAGTGGTTTTTCACGGGATACGCAGTATTTT. Its translation: CASGFSRDTQYF. Using reference TRBV12-5 and TRBJ2-3 for the parts outside the CDR3, the full variable domain is DARVTQTPRHKVTEMGQEVTMRCQPILGHNTVFWYRQTMMQGLELLAYFRNRAPLDDSGMPKDRFSAEMPDATLATLKIQPSEPRDSAVYFCASGFSRDTQYFGPGTRLTVL.

This clone has ten or more counts. The rearrangement links TRBV2 to TRBJ2-5, with D tentatively TRBD1 (6 bases). Trimming shortened V by 10 bases and J by 1 base, and 19 bases separated the two germline ends. Germline V CDR1 and CDR2: SNHLY, FYNNEI. CDR3 length equals 15 residues. CDR3 nucleotide sequence: TGTGCCACAGGGGCCCAGGGGATTGGCCAAGAGACCCAGTACTTC. Amino acid sequence: CATGAQGIGQETQYF.

This clone occurred many times. The V call is TRBV11-2, the J call TRBJ2-1, with D possibly TRBD2 on 5 matching bases. Per germline, CDR1 SGHAT and CDR2 FQNNGV. With 0 bases removed from V and 5 bases from J, the gap between germline ends came to 17 bases. The CDR3 loop spans 17 amino acids. CDR3 protein: CASSLETEGRSNNEQFF. Here the CDR3 DNA reads TGTGCCAGCAGCTTAGAGACCGAGGGCAGGAGCAACAATGAGCAGTTCTTC.

Many counts were recorded for this clone. This chain joins TRBV12-3 or TRBV12-4 and TRBJ2-5; D might be TRBD1 (6 bases). V was clipped by 4 bases and J by 1 base, with 19 bases between them. CDR3 length: 17 residues. The DNA of the CDR3 is TGTGCCAGCAGTTCCGAGTCAGGGGCCCCGGGCCAAGAGACCCAGTACTTC. This sequence encodes CASSSESGAPGQETQYF.

This clone has only a few counts. One end of the junction varies from germline; a read error may be responsible. This sequence joins TRBV27 and TRBJ2-2; D gene uncertain. The CDR3 runs 16 residues. CDR1 and CDR2 from the germline V gene are MNHEY and SMNVEV (reference sequence). The CDR3 spells CSSSLSDLRYTGELFF. The CDR3 bases are TGTTCCAGCAGTTTATCGGATCTGCGATACACCGGTGAGCTGTTTTTT.

Ten or more counts support this clone. The chain uses TRBV7-2 and TRBJ2-1, with TRBD1 as a possible D gene (6 bases). Germline CDR1 is SGHTA and CDR2 is FQGNSA. This CDR3 has 14 residues. V was shortened by 3 bases and J by 9 bases, with 15 bases between the two germline ends. The CDR3 sequence: CASSFGRGSPEQFF. CDR3 coding DNA: TGTGCCAGCAGCTTTGGCAGGGGTTCTCCTGAGCAGTTCTTC.

This clone was recorded many times. The V gene is TRBV29-1, the J gene TRBJ2-7; D might be TRBD2 (5 bases). The germline V gene encodes CDR1 SQVTM and CDR2 ANQGSEA. V was pared by 4 bases and J by 6 bases, with 13 bases between. The CDR3 covers 12 residues. Here the CDR3 reads CSVGAEGGEQYF. The CDR3 DNA follows: TGCAGCGTTGGAGCAGAGGGCGGCGAGCAGTACTTC.

This clone was seen a handful of times. Just one base apart from a much larger clone, this may be a read error. This chain connects TRBV6-1 to TRBJ2-3; the D gene is possibly TRBD2 (6 bases). Germline values: CDR1 MNHNS, CDR2 SASEGT. This CDR3 is built from 14 residues. V lost 5 bases, J lost 4 bases, and 13 bases lay in between. CDR3 region: CASSHAGWADTQYF. The DNA of the CDR3 is TGTGCCAGCAGTCACGCGGGGTGGGCAGATACGCAGTATTTT.

In its sample, this clone was seen many times. The chain has TRBV20-1 and TRBJ2-7; 7 bases match TRBD1. J lost 6 bases, V lost 0 bases, and 8 bases had no gene match. The CDR3 consists of 14 residues. Germline V CDR1 and CDR2: DFQATT, SNEGSKA (reference sequence). The CDR3 DNA follows: TGCAGTGCTAGAGATAGGGGGCGCGTAAGCGAGCAGTACTTC. It translates to CSARDRGRVSEQYF.

Points on this clone: A single base separates this from a much larger clone, so it may be a read error. The chain links TRBV30 to TRBJ1-1, with a weak D call TRBD1 (5 bases). The CDR3 totals 11 residues. Germline CDR1 and CDR2: GTSNPN and SVGIG (reference sequence). The CDR3 DNA is TGTGCCTGGATGGGTGGGACTGAAGCTTTATTT. Encoded protein: CAWMGGTEALF.

The CDR3 region is CASTPSWVNTEAFF. The CDR3 DNA sequence: TGTGCCAGCACCCCCAGTTGGGTGAACACTGAAGCTTTCTTT. The gene calls are TRBV9 and TRBJ1-1; D is ambiguous. This CDR3 comprises 14 residues. Germline V gene sequence: CDR1 SGDLS, CDR2 YYNGEE. Trimming stripped 6 bases from V and 0 bases from J, with 12 bases between.